These T cell receptor beta chains were read from a single sample in a study of T cell responses to AZD1222 COVID-19 vaccine. Profiling relied on immunoSEQ multiplex PCR, and the TCRdb table lists in-frame clones only, not all of them. The sample lists approximately 150,000 clones; more than 70% were seen once. This material consisted of peripheral blood, taken on day 0 of AZD1222 vaccination. These receptor sequences come from an adult in good health. Each CDR3 is given with its conserved first and last residue. A D gene is named only where the DNA matches it firmly. Expanded clones are given a class, and other clones once, few, many or no size at all.

d_call cdr3_length j_call v_call clone_size cdr3_nt cdr3_aa
TRBD1 12 TRBJ1-2 TRBV7-2 NA TGTGCCGAATCAGGGGGCTACTATGGCTACACCTTC CAESGGYYGYTF
TRBD2 16 TRBJ2-1 TRBV7-3 NA TGTGCCAGCAGCTCGGACGCGGGAGTTAGTTTGGGTGAGCAGTTCTTC CASSSDAGVSLGEQFF
TRBD1 15 TRBJ1-1 TRBV6-5 once TGTGCCAGCAGTTATTTCTCAGGGGGGAGCACTGAAGCTTTCTTT CASSYFSGGSTEAFF
NA 12 TRBJ2-3 TRBV3-1/TRBV3-2 NA TGTGCCAGCAGCCAGCCCAAAGATACGCAGTATTTT CASSQPKDTQYF
TRBD1 14 TRBJ1-1 TRBV28 NA TGTGCCAGCAGTCTCAACAGGGGACCCACTGAAGCTTTCTTT CASSLNRGPTEAFF
TRBD1 19 TRBJ1-2 TRBV7-3 NA TGTGCCAGCAGCATCCGACCGGGACAGGGCAGGGCGCGATTCTATGGCTACACCTTC CASSIRPGQGRARFYGYTF
TRBD2 17 TRBJ2-7 TRBV11-2 NA TGTGCCAGCAGCTTACTCCACGGGACTAGCGACCTGGGGGAGCAGTACTTC CASSLLHGTSDLGEQYF
TRBD2 16 TRBJ2-3 TRBV9 NA TGTGCCAGCAGCCCCGTCGTTAGAGCGGGACCAGATACGCAGTATTTT CASSPVVRAGPDTQYF
NA 16 TRBJ1-4 TRBV3-1/TRBV3-2 NA TGTGCCAGCAGCCAAGATTTCTGGTTCTGCAATGAAAAACTGTTTTTT CASSQDFWFCNEKLFF
TRBD2 18 TRBJ2-1 TRBV18 NA TGTGCCAGCTCACCACCGGGACTAGCGGGAGGGTCCTACAATGAGCAGTTCTTC CASSPPGLAGGSYNEQFF
TRBD2 17 TRBJ2-1 TRBV13 NA TGTGCCAGCAGCTCCTCCTCGCTAGCGGGAGGTCTAAATGAGCAGTTCTTC CASSSSSLAGGLNEQFF
NA 14 TRBJ1-4 TRBV7-2 NA TGTGCCAGCAGCATAGCTGGGTATAATGAAAAACTGTTTTTT CASSIAGYNEKLFF
TRBD2 16 TRBJ2-1 TRBV4-2 NA TGTGCCAGCAGCCAAGAGGTAGCGGGGTTTTACAATGAGCAGTTCTTC CASSQEVAGFYNEQFF
NA 17 TRBJ2-2 TRBV9 NA TGTGCCAGCAGCGTAGGAGGCAGACCTAGGGGCACCGGGGAGCTGTTTTTT CASSVGGRPRGTGELFF
NA 14 TRBJ2-5 TRBV5-6 NA TGTGCCAGCAGCTTGACAGTCAAGTCAGGGACCCAGTACTTC CASSLTVKSGTQYF
TRBD1 18 TRBJ1-3 TRBV15 NA TGTGCCACCAGCAGAGATTTAGACAGGGCCTTCTCTGGAAACACCATATATTTT CATSRDLDRAFSGNTIYF
TRBD1 15 TRBJ2-3 TRBV3-1/TRBV3-2 NA TGTGCCAGCAGCCAAGGGGACAGCTACACAGATACGCAGTATTTT CASSQGDSYTDTQYF
NA 15 TRBJ2-3 TRBV7-2 NA TGTGCCAGCAGCGAAAACTTTTTACGCACAGATACGCAGTATTTT CASSENFLRTDTQYF
NA 12 TRBJ2-7 TRBV7-9 NA TGTGCCAGCAGCTGGGACCTCTACGAGCAGTACTTC CASSWDLYEQYF
TRBD1 17 TRBJ1-1 TRBV6-1 NA TGTGCCAGCAGAGAAGGACAGGGTCAATCGGGGAACACTGAAGCTTTCTTT CASREGQGQSGNTEAFF
NA 12 TRBJ2-1 TRBV5-5 NA TGTGCCAGCAGCTTGAGTTCTCGGGAGCAGTTCTTC CASSLSSREQFF
NA 15 TRBJ1-5 TRBV27 NA TGTGCCAGCAGTTTCCGGCAGGGGATCAATCAGCCCCAGCATTTT CASSFRQGINQPQHF
TRBD1 15 TRBJ2-3 TRBV25-1 NA TGTGCCAGCAGTTTTCTCGACAGGGAGACAGATACGCAGTATTTT CASSFLDRETDTQYF
TRBD1 16 TRBJ1-2 TRBV6-1 NA TGTGCCAGCAGTGAAAAAGGGATAGGGGGCGTCTATGGCTACACCTTC CASSEKGIGGVYGYTF
NA 15 TRBJ1-1 TRBV6-2/TRBV6-3 NA TGTGCCAGCAGTTACTCGAGGCAGGAAAGGACTGAAGCTTTCTTT CASSYSRQERTEAFF
NA 15 TRBJ2-1 TRBV4-1 NA TGCGCCAGCAGCCAAGACCCAGGGAGCTACAATGAGCAGTTCTTC CASSQDPGSYNEQFF
NA 16 TRBJ2-2 TRBV21-1 NA TGTGCCAGCAGCAAAAAAGGCGGGACTAGTGGCTGGGAGCTGTTTTTT CASSKKGGTSGWELFF
NA 13 TRBJ2-5 TRBV28 NA TGTGCCAGCAGTCCAAGAGGGAAAGAGACCCAGTACTTC CASSPRGKETQYF
TRBD2 16 TRBJ2-3 TRBV29-1 once TGCAGCGTTGAAGGAGGACTAGCGGGGAGCACAGATACGCAGTATTTT CSVEGGLAGSTDTQYF
TRBD1 18 TRBJ2-1 TRBV6-2/TRBV6-3 NA TGTGCCAGCAGTCGCACCACGACCCGACAGGGGGCGTACAATGAGCAGTTCTTC CASSRTTTRQGAYNEQFF
NA 15 TRBJ1-1 TRBV2 NA TGTGCCAGCAGCGGTGCCGTAGGGGTTGGGACTGAAGCTTTCTTT CASSGAVGVGTEAFF
NA 14 TRBJ1-2 TRBV19 once TGTGCCAGTAGTATAAGGCGGGCAGAACAAGGCTACACCTTC CASSIRRAEQGYTF
NA 15 TRBJ2-3 TRBV5-1 NA TGCGCCAGCAGCTTGGGCGGGGTAGCCACAGATACGCAGTATTTT CASSLGGVATDTQYF
NA 16 TRBJ2-2 TRBV11-2 NA TGTGCCAGCAGCTTAAGTGCGGGGTTTTCAAACGGGGAGCTGTTTTTT CASSLSAGFSNGELFF
TRBD1 14 TRBJ1-2 TRBV7-9 NA TGTGCCAGCAGCTTACGGGACAGGGCTGGTGGCTACACCTTC CASSLRDRAGGYTF
TRBD1 15 TRBJ1-5 TRBV28 NA TGTGCCAGCAGTTTTTCGGACAGGGGCAATCAGCCCCAGCATTTT CASSFSDRGNQPQHF
TRBD1 17 TRBJ1-2 TRBV6-2/TRBV6-3 NA TGTGCCAGCAGTTCATACGGGACAGTCCTGGAGGTCTATGGCTACACCTTC CASSSYGTVLEVYGYTF
NA 17 TRBJ1-6 TRBV7-9 NA TGTGCCAGCAGCTTAGTACTGTCGAGCTCCTATAATTCACCCCTCCACTTT CASSLVLSSSYNSPLHF
TRBD1 15 TRBJ2-7 TRBV5-1 NA TGCGCCAGCAGCTCCGAGGACAGGGGGCATCGCGAGCAGTACTTC CASSSEDRGHREQYF
NA 15 TRBJ2-1 TRBV18 NA TGTGCCAGCTCACCGCGAGGGGGGGCTCTAAAAGAGCAGTTCTTC CASSPRGGALKEQFF
TRBD2 15 TRBJ2-7 TRBV13 NA TGTGCCAGCAGGAAAGCGGGGAGCCCCTCCTACGAGCAGTACTTC CASRKAGSPSYEQYF
TRBD2 15 TRBJ2-1 TRBV7-9 NA TGTGCCAGCAGCTCCCTAACGGGAGGGCTAGATGAGCAGTTCTTC CASSSLTGGLDEQFF
NA 18 TRBJ1-5 TRBV28 NA TGTGCCAGCATCGCCTCCGGGGCGGTCCTCTATAGCAATCAGCCCCAGCATTTT CASIASGAVLYSNQPQHF
NA 16 TRBJ2-1 TRBV16 NA TGTGCCAGCAGCCATCGACAGAGGAGCTCCTACAATGAGCAGTTCTTC CASSHRQRSSYNEQFF
TRBD1 16 TRBJ1-2 TRBV6-5 NA TGTGCCAGCAGTTACTCGACAGGGGCCGCTAACTATGGCTACACCTTC CASSYSTGAANYGYTF
TRBD1 17 TRBJ1-3 TRBV2 NA TGTGCCAGCAGTGAAAGGGGACAGGAGTCTCCCGGAAACACCATATATTTT CASSERGQESPGNTIYF
NA 15 TRBJ1-2 TRBV4-3 NA TGCGCCAGCAGCCAAGATCAAGTAGGAGGGAATGGCTACACCTTC CASSQDQVGGNGYTF
TRBD1 14 TRBJ2-7 TRBV28 NA TGTGCCAGCAGTTTATCGGGACAGGGGCTGGGGCAGTACTTC CASSLSGQGLGQYF
NA 15 TRBJ1-4 TRBV5-1 NA TGCGCCAGCAGCTTGACAGCCCTGACTAATGAAAAACTGTTTTTT CASSLTALTNEKLFF
NA 15 TRBJ1-6 TRBV4-2 NA TGTGCCAGCAGCCGAGAGGTGGCAGGGAGCTCACCCCTCCACTTT CASSREVAGSSPLHF
NA 12 TRBJ2-1 TRBV19 once TGTGCCAGTGGGTCGAGGATGGGTGAGCAGTTCTTC CASGSRMGEQFF
NA 18 TRBJ1-1 TRBV7-9 NA TGTGCCAGCAGCCCAGCCGACGGGGGCAACCGACAGAACACTGAAGCTTTCTTT CASSPADGGNRQNTEAFF